This record covers a single T cell receptor beta chain. Its target is not known. Assay used: immunoSEQ multiplex PCR; TCRdb lists only in-frame clones, some missing. Of 90,000 or so clones in the sample, 85% were seen once. The CDR3 has 13 residues. V was trimmed by 6 bases and J by 1 base, leaving 9 bases between them. Germline CDR1 is SGHVS and CDR2 is FNYEAQ. These data come from a study of cytomegalovirus exposure and HLA in healthy donors. Looking at the study overall: The same platform was used for the roughly 130 validation repertoires as for the approximately 730 first-cohort repertoires, as reported in a later analysis. Findings and caveats of the study: Usually a TCR sequence was rare, but some public TCRs were found in many donors.

This rearrangement joins TRBV7-6 to TRBJ1-1, with D perhaps matching TRBD1 (5 bases). The sequenced sample consisted of PBMCs. This receptor was identified in a man between 18 and 35 years old in good health and CMV-seropositive. This chain's CDR3 is CASRKGQNTEAFF. The DNA of the CDR3 is TGTGCCAGCAGGAAAGGACAGAACACTGAAGCTTTCTTT. The entire variable domain, with the rest obtained from reference TRBV7-6 and TRBJ1-1, is as follows: GAGVSQSPRYKVTKRGQDVALRCDPISGHVSLYWYRQALGQGPEFLTYFNYEAQQDKSGLPNDRFSAERPEGSISTLTIQRTEQRDSAMYRCASRKGQNTEAFFGQGTRLTVV.